These 26 T cell receptor beta chains were sequenced from one sample in a study of vaccination and CD4 T cells after COVID-19. Researchers used the Oncomine TCR Beta short-read assay to sequence DNA from cultured CD4+ T cells. MiXCR was run by TCRdb on the PCR reads, yielding one entry per CDR3 protein. Of about 15,000 distinct CDR3 sequences listed, nearly 50% are singletons. Their antigen targets remain unknown. Described treatment: roughly 10-day PBMC culture with coronavirus spike peptide pools or control peptides (ViraFEST assay). The sample here was CD4+ T cells from blood, cultured in vitro, taken before SARS-CoV-2 vaccination. All receptors come from a human donor who had recovered from COVID-19.

This chain links TRBV6-5 with TRBJ1-6; D is undetermined. The CDR3 is 14 amino acids. Germline V gene data show CDR1 as MNHEY and CDR2 as SVGAGI. Trimming stripped 2 bases from V and 7 bases from J, with 9 bases between. CDR3 protein: CASSYESSNSPLHF. The CDR3 DNA is TGTGCCAGCAGTTACGAATCCTCAAATTCACCCCTCCACTTT.

This clonotype was detected a few times. The genes are TRBV19 and TRBJ1-1, with D perhaps TRBD1 (6 bases). This CDR3 has 15 residues. The V end lost 3 bases, the J end lost 0 bases, and 11 bases lay between the germline ends. Germline CDR1 reads LNHDA; CDR2 reads SQIVND (reference sequence). CDR3 residues: CASSIFGTLNTEAFF. The DNA for the CDR3 is TGTGCCAGTAGTATTTTCGGGACACTGAACACTGAAGCTTTCTTT.

This chain joins TRBV6-5 and TRBJ1-1, with D possibly matching TRBD1 (5 bases). The CDR3 runs 15 residues. V dropped 0 bases and J dropped 0 bases, with 8 bases sitting between them. Germline V gene data show CDR1 as MNHEY and CDR2 as SVGAGI. Here the CDR3 reads CASSYSPGMNTEAFF. CDR3 bases: TGTGCCAGCAGTTACTCGCCAGGGATGAACACTGAAGCTTTCTTT.

This chain connects TRBV19 to TRBJ1-1; 7 nucleotides line up with TRBD1. The CDR3 is 13 residues long. The trim removed 10 bases at V and 4 bases at J, leaving 9 bases unmatched. The germline V gene encodes CDR1 LNHDA and CDR2 SQIVND (reference sequence). The CDR3 spells CATKTGVGTEAFF. The CDR3 DNA is TGTGCCACTAAAACAGGGGTAGGCACTGAAGCTTTCTTT.

This clonotype has just a few counts. The rearrangement uses TRBV7-6 and TRBJ2-7; D may be TRBD1 (5 bases). Germline loops: CDR1 SGHVS, CDR2 FNYEAQ. The CDR3 totals 15 residues. V lost 5 bases, J lost 3 bases, and 17 bases lay in between. CDR3 sequence (DNA): TGTGCCAGCAGCGCACTCTCCCAGGGCAGCTACGAGCAGTACTTC. Amino acid sequence: CASSALSQGSYEQYF. The full variable domain, in which reference TRBV7-6 and TRBJ2-7 provide the parts outside the CDR3, is GAGVSQSPRYKVTKRGQDVALRCDPISGHVSLYWYRQALGQGPEFLTYFNYEAQQDKSGLPNDRFSAERPEGSISTLTIQRTEQRDSAMYRCASSALSQGSYEQYFGPGTRLTVT.

J is TRBJ1-2 and V is TRBV15; unclear D gene. Trimming cost V 0 bases and J 4 bases, with 18 bases left between them. The CDR3 has 17 amino acids. Germline V gene sequence: CDR1 LNHNV, CDR2 YYDKDF (reference sequence). The CDR3 DNA reads as TGTGCCACCAGCAGAGATCTATTGGAGGGAGGAAGCTATGGCTACACCTTC. Translation: CATSRDLLEGGSYGYTF.

This clonotype has more than one count but fewer than ten. The chain is built from TRBV6-2 or TRBV6-3 and TRBJ1-1; 9 positions agree with TRBD1. Germline V gene sequence: CDR1 MNHEY, CDR2 SVGEGT. Trimming removed 7 bases from V and 2 bases from J; junction bases left unmatched: 5. This CDR3 comprises 14 residues. CDR3 DNA sequence: TGTGCCAGCACAAGGGACAGGGTAAACACTGAAGCTTTCTTT. Amino acids: CASTRDRVNTEAFF.

V usage is TRBV5-1 and J usage is TRBJ2-1; D not certain. From germline, CDR1 is SGHRS and CDR2 YFSETQ. Trimming removed 4 bases from V and 8 bases from J, with 13 bases in between. The CDR3 totals 13 residues. Here the CDR3 DNA reads TGCGCCAGCAGCAAGGATGTCCGCGATGAGCAGTTCTTC. This sequence encodes CASSKDVRDEQFF.

This clonotype has a single count. V gene TRBV7-8 combines with J gene TRBJ2-1; TRBD2 aligns across 12 bases. V lost 4 bases to trimming and J lost 8 bases; unmatched junction nucleotides: 9. Germline V gives CDR1 SGHVS, CDR2 FQNEAQ. The CDR3 runs 16 residues. The DNA of the CDR3 is TGTGCCAGCAGCTCCTACCGGCTAGCGGGAGGGTATGAGCAGTTCTTC. Translation gives CASSSYRLAGGYEQFF.

This clonotype was observed a handful of times. CDR3 protein: CASSRTRDTEAFF. CDR3 DNA: TGTGCCAGCAGCCGAACCAGGGACACTGAAGCTTTCTTT. The J gene is TRBJ1-1, the V gene TRBV14, with a weak D call TRBD1 (5 bases). Germline V gene lookup returns CDR1 SGHDN and CDR2 FVKESK. The CDR3 is made up of 13 amino acids. Trimming left V 4 bases short and J 3 bases short, with 9 bases between.

This clonotype was detected only a few times. The chain combines TRBV10-3 with TRBJ1-5; no firm D call. CDR3 length: 14 residues. From germline, CDR1 is ENHRY and CDR2 SYGVKD. The V end was cut by 6 bases, the J end by 3 bases, with 12 bases between. CDR3 DNA: TGTGCCATCAGGGGAGGGCAGTTCAATCAGCCCCAGCATTTT. It translates to CAIRGGQFNQPQHF.

V is TRBV7-9 and J is TRBJ1-2; no clear D gene. The V gene lost 2 bases and the J gene lost 0 bases, with 1 base spanning the gap. Germline CDR1 SEHNR, CDR2 FQNEAQ (reference sequence). The CDR3 contains 12 residues. CDR3 sequence: CASSLTNYGYTF. The CDR3 DNA follows: TGTGCCAGCAGCTTAACTAACTATGGCTACACCTTC.

This clonotype has only a few counts. This chain connects TRBV27 to TRBJ1-2; D possibly corresponds to TRBD1 (6 bases). CDR3 size: 16 residues. Germline CDR1 MNHEY, CDR2 SMNVEV (reference sequence). Trimming removed 5 bases from V and 4 bases from J, with 20 bases in between. For the CDR3, the DNA is TGTGCCAGCAGTACTCAATACAGGGTAGGGGGCTATGGCTACACCTTC. Translating gives CASSTQYRVGGYGYTF.

V usage is TRBV6-1 and J usage is TRBJ2-1; TRBD2 matches 10 bases. Germline CDR1 and CDR2: MNHNS and SASEGT. The CDR3 covers 15 residues. J was trimmed by 5 bases and V by 5 bases; bases with no gene match: 6. The CDR3 DNA is TGTGCCAGCAGTCAGCGGGGGGGAAGTCACAATGAGCAGTTCTTC. It yields the protein CASSQRGGSHNEQFF.

This clonotype showed up just a few times. The gene calls are TRBV20-1 and TRBJ1-1, with D unresolved. The V gene lost 0 bases and the J gene lost 4 bases, with 9 bases spanning the gap. Germline CDR1 reads DFQATT; CDR2 reads SNEGSKA (reference sequence). The CDR3 has 13 residues. The CDR3 spells CSARDDGVTEAFF. CDR3 sequence (DNA): TGCAGTGCTAGAGATGATGGAGTCACTGAAGCTTTCTTT.

The chain combines TRBV20-1 with TRBJ1-3, with 8 bases fitting TRBD1. This CDR3 comprises 16 residues. Germline CDR1 reads DFQATT; CDR2 reads SNEGSKA (reference sequence). The V gene end was trimmed by 1 base and the J gene end by 4 bases; junction bases not matched to a gene: 9. CDR3 DNA: TGCAGTGCTAGAGCCCACGGACAGGGAGCAGGAAACACCATATATTTT. Residues: CSARAHGQGAGNTIYF.

For the CDR3, the DNA is TGCAGTGCTAGAGCTTCAGGGAATACGCAGTATTTT. Its protein product is CSARASGNTQYF. The rearrangement uses TRBV20-1 and TRBJ2-3, with a weak D call TRBD1 (5 bases). V was cut by 1 base and J by 7 bases, with 9 bases left in between. Per the germline V gene, CDR1 is DFQATT and CDR2 is SNEGSKA (reference sequence). The length of the CDR3 is 12 residues.

The V call is TRBV11-3, the J call TRBJ1-1; D is unclear. Germline assignment: CDR1 SGHNT and CDR2 YENEEA. Deletions cut 5 bases from V and 10 bases from J, with 11 bases between. This CDR3 is built from 11 residues. CDR3 DNA sequence: TGTGCCAGCAGCCCGGACGGGCGAGCTTTCTTT. Translating gives CASSPDGRAFF.

This clonotype was found a few times. V is TRBV20-1 and J is TRBJ2-2; D remains unclear. Trimming took off 0 bases at V and 0 bases at J, with 11 bases between the two ends. The V gene's germline CDR1 is DFQATT and CDR2 SNEGSKA (reference sequence). The CDR3 runs 16 residues. CDR3 amino acids: CSARDQAVTNTGELFF. CDR3 coding DNA: TGCAGTGCTAGAGATCAGGCCGTGACGAACACCGGGGAGCTGTTTTTT.

This sequence joins TRBV27 and TRBJ1-2; TRBD1 agrees at 9 bases. CDR3 length equals 15 residues. Germline V gene lookup returns CDR1 MNHEY and CDR2 SMNVEV (reference sequence). The junction had 6 bases not matched to a gene; V was cut back by 4 bases and J by 3 bases. The DNA for the CDR3 is TGTGCCAGCAGTTCCTGGACAGGGGATGACTATGGCTACACCTTC. Translating gives CASSSWTGDDYGYTF.

The rearrangement links TRBV4-1 to TRBJ2-7; D gene ambiguous. The CDR3 is 13 residues long. Per germline, CDR1 MGHRA and CDR2 YSYEKL. Trimming shortened V by 0 bases and J by 9 bases, and 12 bases separated the two germline ends. This CDR3 reads CASSQDVAGRQYF. CDR3 in DNA: TGCGCCAGCAGCCAAGATGTGGCAGGCAGGCAGTACTTC.

V gene TRBV20-1 combines with J gene TRBJ2-3, with 9 bases lining up with TRBD1. The CDR3 is 15 residues long. Losses at the gene ends were 5 bases for V and 1 base for J; bases not matched to a gene: 7. Germline CDR1 is DFQATT and CDR2 is SNEGSKA (reference sequence). The CDR3 nucleotides are TGCAGTGCTGGCACAGGGGGCGCGGGCACAGATACGCAGTATTTT. Protein: CSAGTGGAGTDTQYF.

The V gene is TRBV7-2, the J gene TRBJ1-2; TRBD1 might be the D (5 bases). Germline CDR1 is SGHTA and CDR2 is FQGNSA. V was clipped by 2 bases and J by 4 bases, with 14 bases between them. The CDR3 has 15 amino acids. The CDR3 DNA is TGTGCCAGCAGCTTACCCGTCGGAGGGACCTATGGCTACACCTTC. Translation: CASSLPVGGTYGYTF. Together with reference TRBV7-2 and TRBJ1-2, the CDR3 gives the full variable domain: GAGVSQSPSNKVTEKGKDVELRCDPISGHTALYWYRQSLGQGLEFLIYFQGNSAPDKSGLPSDRFSAERTGGSVSTLTIQRTQQEDSAVYLCASSLPVGGTYGYTFGSGTRLTVV.

The chain joins TRBV7-2 to TRBJ2-2; 7 nucleotides agree with TRBD1. The CDR3 loop spans 15 amino acids. Looked up from germline, CDR1 is SGHTA and CDR2 is FQGNSA. V was clipped by 5 bases and J by 0 bases; unmatched bases: 3. CDR3 in amino acids: CASSRDRANTGELFF. For the CDR3, the DNA is TGTGCCAGCAGCCGGGACAGAGCGAACACCGGGGAGCTGTTTTTT.

The genes are TRBV24-1 and TRBJ2-2; TRBD2 is a possible D gene (5 bases). The CDR3 is made up of 12 amino acids. The germline V and J ends were trimmed by 7 bases and 6 bases, with 8 bases remaining between them. CDR1 is KGHDR and CDR2 is SFDVKD in the germline V gene. The CDR3 nucleotides read TGTGCCACCAGGGGAGTGTCCGGGGAGCTGTTTTTT. Translating gives CATRGVSGELFF.

This clonotype was seen more than once but under ten times. This chain links TRBV20-1 with TRBJ2-5; 8 bases agree with TRBD1. V was pared by 5 bases and J by 5 bases, with 10 bases of the junction left unmatched. Germline CDR1 and CDR2: DFQATT and SNEGSKA (reference sequence). This CDR3 has 14 amino acids. This chain's CDR3 is CSARYGQGRETQYF. The CDR3 nucleotides read TGCAGTGCTCGCTATGGACAGGGCAGGGAGACCCAGTACTTC.